This T cell receptor (beta chain) was recorded in a study of blood T cell repertoires in COVID-19. Study information: The United States, Italy and Spain were the sources of the acute and convalescent COVID-19 samples. Sources were T cells, B-cell-depleted T cells, or PBMCs; the material itself was cDNA or gDNA.

Trimming cost V 3 bases and J 12 bases; bases outside gene matches: 6. Germline V gene lookup returns CDR1 SGDLS and CDR2 YYNGEE. The CDR3 length is 12 residues. Patients in Seattle were enrolled during active infection, then followed longitudinally. In the original analysis: Cell counts per sample came from amplifying reference gene primers. Using immunoSEQ multiplex PCR, the repertoire was profiled, and TCRdb retains in-frame clones only, with some absent. Clonal size and the V and J genes are those of that table, whereas D and trimming came from the DNA. This table has 150,000 to 200,000 clones, more than 80% appearing once.

V gene TRBV9 combines with J gene TRBJ2-1; 7 positions match TRBD1. The source material was peripheral blood. The TCR originated in a woman aged 35 to 49 with COVID-19, enrolled during active disease. CDR3 sequence: CASSDPGQAQFF. Written as DNA, the CDR3 is TGTGCCAGCAGCGACCCCGGACAGGCGCAGTTCTTC.